This TCR beta chain was retrieved from a study of cytomegalovirus exposure and HLA in healthy donors. General study points: Later analysis identified a missense DCLRE1C variant that was linked to TCR beta V- and J-gene trimming.

This clone turned up a few times. The antigen is not known. In the PCR, 60 Vbeta and 13 Jbeta primers were used. Sequencing was performed with immunoSEQ multiplex PCR; in TCRdb, only in-frame clones are kept and a portion is missing. The data contain 150,000 to 200,000 clones, 70% to 90% of them singletons. The CDR3 is made up of 13 amino acids. V lost 7 bases and J lost 0, with 9 bases in between. CDR1 and CDR2 (germline): MNHNS, SASEGT. Sequenced: PBMCs. The TCR sequence derives from a woman younger than 30 in good health and CMV-seropositive. This chain uses TRBV6-1 with TRBJ1-2; perhaps TRBD1 as D (6 bases). Written as DNA, the CDR3 is TGTGCCAGCACAGGGGCATCTAACTATGGCTACACCTTC. Protein product: CASTGASNYGYTF.